A selection of T cell receptor beta chains follows, all from one sample in a study of blood T cell repertoires in COVID-19. TCRdb keeps only in-frame clones here, not all; method: immunoSEQ multiplex PCR. Of 86,000 or so clones detected, roughly 84% appear once; the ten largest clones hold about 11%. The sample was peripheral blood. The receptors originated from a man in his 70s with acute or convalescent COVID-19. Each CDR3 is given with its conserved first and last residue. Fields, in order: J gene, V gene, D gene, clone size, CDR3 DNA, CDR3 protein. D genes are given only for firm matches. Where a row states a size, it is once, few, many or the class of an expanded clone; other rows omit it.

>TRBJ2-3|TRBV5-1|NA|NA
TGCGCCAGCAGCAAACCTCAGGGAGATACGCAGTATTTT
CASSKPQGDTQYF
>TRBJ2-7|TRBV27|NA|NA
TGTGCCAGCAGTTCAGAGGGAAACGTCTACGAGCAGTACTTC
CASSSEGNVYEQYF
>TRBJ2-3|TRBV5-6|TRBD2|NA
TGTGCCAGCAGCTTGCTAGCGGGGGGAATCACAGATACGCAGTATTTT
CASSLLAGGITDTQYF
>TRBJ2-3|TRBV2|TRBD2|NA
TGTGCCAGCAGTGAGGTCCTAGCGGCCAGGGATACGCAGTATTTT
CASSEVLAARDTQYF
>TRBJ1-1|TRBV6-5|TRBD1|NA
TGTGCCAGCAGTAAGGACAGGGGCGAAGCTTTCTTT
CASSKDRGEAFF
>TRBJ2-3|TRBV28|TRBD2|once
TGTGCCAGCAGTATCGGACTAGCGGGGGGTTACACAGATACGCAGTATTTT
CASSIGLAGGYTDTQYF
>TRBJ1-1|TRBV7-9|TRBD1|NA
TGTGCCAGCAGCAGAGACAGGGAGGCTTTCTTT
CASSRDREAFF
>TRBJ2-5|TRBV10-3|TRBD2|NA
TGTGCCATCAGCCAGCGTAGCGGGGGGGCCGGGGAGACCCAGTACTTC
CAISQRSGGAGETQYF
>TRBJ2-3|TRBV4-2|TRBD1|few
TGTGCCAGCAGCCTGAGTGGGGACAGGGTTCCAAATACGCAGTATTTT
CASSLSGDRVPNTQYF
>TRBJ2-1|TRBV11-2|TRBD2|NA
TGTGCCAGCAGCCCTAGCGGGGCCTCCTACAATGAGCAGTTCTTC
CASSPSGASYNEQFF
>TRBJ1-2|TRBV15|TRBD1|NA
TGTGCCACCAGCACAAACAGGGGGAGTCATGGCTACACCTTC
CATSTNRGSHGYTF
>TRBJ2-1|TRBV2|TRBD2|NA
TGTGCCGGGTGGACTAGCGGAAACAATGAGCAGTTCTTC
CAGWTSGNNEQFF
>TRBJ2-3|TRBV28|TRBD1|NA
TGTGCCAGCAGCCAACCGGGACAGAGCACAGATACGCAGTATTTT
CASSQPGQSTDTQYF
>TRBJ2-5|TRBV5-6|NA|NA
TGTGCCAGCAGCCACGAGAGCCGGGACACTTGGGGGACCCAGTACTTC
CASSHESRDTWGTQYF
>TRBJ1-4|TRBV7-9|TRBD1|NA
TGTGCCAGCAGCGAAAGGACAGGTGAAAAACTGTTTTTT
CASSERTGEKLFF
>TRBJ2-2|TRBV29-1|TRBD2|NA
TGCAGCGTTGAAGAGTTTCGCGGGGGCACCGGGGAGCTGTTTTTT
CSVEEFRGGTGELFF
>TRBJ2-5|TRBV10-3|TRBD2|NA
TGTGCCATCAGTGAGTCGACTAGCGGGGGTCAAGAGACCCAGTACTTC
CAISESTSGGQETQYF
>TRBJ1-6|TRBV16|NA|NA
TGTGCCAGCAGCCAATCTCCGGGTGCTAATTCACCCCTCCACTTT
CASSQSPGANSPLHF
>TRBJ2-2|TRBV7-2|TRBD1|few
TGTGCCAGCAGCTTAAACAGGGGGCCGGAGCTGTTTTTT
CASSLNRGPELFF
>TRBJ1-5|TRBV6-5|TRBD1|NA
TGTGCCAGCACCGAGGGACAGGGGAATCAGCCCCAGCATTTT
CASTEGQGNQPQHF
>TRBJ2-2|TRBV5-1|TRBD2|NA
TGCGCCAGCAGCTTGGCCGGGAGGGGGAACACCGGGGAGCTGTTTTTT
CASSLAGRGNTGELFF
>TRBJ1-1|TRBV5-1|NA|few
TGCGCCAGCAGCTTAAGCGTATTGAACACTGAAGCTTTCTTT
CASSLSVLNTEAFF
>TRBJ1-1|TRBV6-5|NA|NA
TGTGCCAGCATCCAGGGAGGCACTGAAGCTTTCTTT
CASIQGGTEAFF
>TRBJ1-1|TRBV12-3/TRBV12-4|NA|NA
TGTGCCAGCAGTTTTTCGGGGAGCACTGAAGCTTTCTTT
CASSFSGSTEAFF
>TRBJ2-5|TRBV15|NA|NA
TGTGCCACCAGCAGAGATCGGAGGACGCTGGAAGAGACCCAGTACTTC
CATSRDRRTLEETQYF
>TRBJ1-1|TRBV3-1/TRBV3-2|NA|NA
TGTGCCAGCAGCCGATACAGGGAGGGCACTGAAGCTTTCTTT
CASSRYREGTEAFF
>TRBJ2-1|TRBV12-5|TRBD1|once
TGTGCTAGTGGTTACAGGGGGAATGAGCAGTTCTTC
CASGYRGNEQFF
>TRBJ2-1|TRBV14|TRBD2|NA
TGTGCCAGCAGCCAAGAAGGGAGCGGGGGGACCTACAATGAGCAGTTCTTC
CASSQEGSGGTYNEQFF
>TRBJ1-6|TRBV9|TRBD1|NA
TGTGCCAGCAGCCCCTGGACAGGGAAAAATTCACCCCTCCACTTT
CASSPWTGKNSPLHF
>TRBJ1-5|TRBV4-1|TRBD1|NA
TGCGCCAGCAGCCTTTTTGGACAGGGGCAGCCCCAGCATTTT
CASSLFGQGQPQHF
>TRBJ2-5|TRBV11-2|TRBD2|NA
TGTGCCAGCAGTTCGACCGCGCGGGGGGGAGAGACCCAGTACTTC
CASSSTARGGETQYF
>TRBJ1-4|TRBV14|NA|NA
TGTGCCAGCAGCCAAGTGGGGGGAGGTGAAAAACTGTTTTTT
CASSQVGGGEKLFF